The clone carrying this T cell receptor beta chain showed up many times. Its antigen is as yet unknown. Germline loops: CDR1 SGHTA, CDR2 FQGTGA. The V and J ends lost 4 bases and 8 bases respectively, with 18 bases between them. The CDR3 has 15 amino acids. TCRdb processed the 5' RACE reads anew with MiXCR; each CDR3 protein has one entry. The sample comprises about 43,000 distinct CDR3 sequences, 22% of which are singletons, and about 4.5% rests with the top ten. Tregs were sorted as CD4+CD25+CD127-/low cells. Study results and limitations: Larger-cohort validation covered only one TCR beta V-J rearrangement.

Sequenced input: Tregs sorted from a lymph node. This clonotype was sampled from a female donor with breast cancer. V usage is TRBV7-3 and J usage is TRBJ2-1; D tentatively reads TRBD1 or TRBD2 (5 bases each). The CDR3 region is CASSSGTPLGHEQFF. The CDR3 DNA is TGTGCCAGCAGCTCTGGGACGCCTCTTGGGCATGAGCAGTTCTTC. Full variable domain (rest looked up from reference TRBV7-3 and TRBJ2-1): GAGVSQTPSNKVTEKGKYVELRCDPISGHTALYWYRQSLGQGPEFLIYFQGTGAADDSGLPNDRFFAVRPEGSVSTLKIQRTERGDSAVYLCASSSGTPLGHEQFFGPGTRLTVL.